What follows describes a single TCR beta chain. Its antigen is as yet unknown. Assay: immunoSEQ multiplex PCR; the TCRdb copy retains only in-frame clones and omits some. The sample records roughly 24,000 clones, roughly 71% being singletons. This entry is derived from a study of radiotherapy plus CTLA-4 blockade in lung cancer. Points from the study as a whole: Interferon-beta, together with early blood T cell clone dynamics, reportedly best predicted response. There was expansion of tumor-derived TCR clones in blood after radiotherapy plus ipilimumab.

Ipilimumab-mediated CTLA-4 blockade plus focal radiation was given to patients having chemo-refractory metastatic non-small-cell lung cancer. Sequences were derived from peripheral blood, sampled from a patient treated with radiotherapy plus ipilimumab. The TCR originated in a human donor with non-small cell lung cancer that progressed on radiotherapy plus ipilimumab.

The CDR3: CASSSQVGYYGYTF. DNA for the CDR3: TGTGCCAGCAGCTCCCAAGTGGGGTACTATGGCTACACCTTC. The chain has TRBV7-2 and TRBJ1-2; D unresolved. The CDR3 totals 14 residues. V was cut by 4 bases and J by 3 bases, with 12 bases left in between. Per the germline V gene, CDR1 is SGHTA and CDR2 is FQGNSA. The whole variable domain, filled in from reference TRBV7-2 and TRBJ1-2, reads GAGVSQSPSNKVTEKGKDVELRCDPISGHTALYWYRQSLGQGLEFLIYFQGNSAPDKSGLPSDRFSAERTGGSVSTLTIQRTQQEDSAVYLCASSSQVGYYGYTFGSGTRLTVV.